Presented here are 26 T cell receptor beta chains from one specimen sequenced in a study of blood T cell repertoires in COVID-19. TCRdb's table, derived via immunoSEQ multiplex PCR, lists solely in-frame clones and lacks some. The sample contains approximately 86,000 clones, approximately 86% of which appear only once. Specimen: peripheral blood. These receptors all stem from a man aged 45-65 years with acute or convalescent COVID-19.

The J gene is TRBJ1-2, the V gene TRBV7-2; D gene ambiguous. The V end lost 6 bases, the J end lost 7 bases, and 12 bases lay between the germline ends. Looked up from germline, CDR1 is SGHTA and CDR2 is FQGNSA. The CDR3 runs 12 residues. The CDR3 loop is CASSLVVRGYTF. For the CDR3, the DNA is TGTGCCAGCAGTCTCGTAGTGCGTGGCTACACCTTC.

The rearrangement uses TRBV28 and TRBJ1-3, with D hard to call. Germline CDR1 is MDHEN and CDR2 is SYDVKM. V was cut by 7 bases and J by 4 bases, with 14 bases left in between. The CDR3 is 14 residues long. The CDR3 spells CASIGGFRGNTIYF. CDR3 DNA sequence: TGTGCCAGCATTGGAGGGTTCCGCGGAAACACCATATATTTT.

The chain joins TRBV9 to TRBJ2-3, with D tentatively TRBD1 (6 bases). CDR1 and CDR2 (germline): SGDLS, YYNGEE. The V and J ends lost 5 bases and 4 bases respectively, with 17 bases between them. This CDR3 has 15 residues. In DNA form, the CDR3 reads TGTGCCAGCAGTCCACAGGGAATGGAGGCAGATACGCAGTATTTT. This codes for CASSPQGMEADTQYF.

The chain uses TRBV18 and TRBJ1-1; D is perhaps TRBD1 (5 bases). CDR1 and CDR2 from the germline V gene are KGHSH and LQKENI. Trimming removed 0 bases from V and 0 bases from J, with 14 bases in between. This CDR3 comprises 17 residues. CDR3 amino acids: CASSPPNRPTLNTEAFF. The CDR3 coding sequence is TGTGCCAGCTCACCACCGAACAGGCCGACCCTGAACACTGAAGCTTTCTTT.

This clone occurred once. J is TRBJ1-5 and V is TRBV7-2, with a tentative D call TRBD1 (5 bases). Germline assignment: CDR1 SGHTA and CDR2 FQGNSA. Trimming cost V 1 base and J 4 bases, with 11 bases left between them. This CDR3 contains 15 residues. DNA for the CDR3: TGTGCCAGCAGCTTAGATTGGGGGGTGAATCAGCCCCAGCATTTT. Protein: CASSLDWGVNQPQHF.

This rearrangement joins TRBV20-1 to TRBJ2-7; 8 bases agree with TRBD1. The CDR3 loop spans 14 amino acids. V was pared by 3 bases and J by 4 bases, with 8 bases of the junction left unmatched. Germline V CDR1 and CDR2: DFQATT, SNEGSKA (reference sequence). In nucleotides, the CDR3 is TGCAGTGCTAGTTCCGGGACAGGTATTTACGAGCAGTACTTC. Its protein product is CSASSGTGIYEQYF.

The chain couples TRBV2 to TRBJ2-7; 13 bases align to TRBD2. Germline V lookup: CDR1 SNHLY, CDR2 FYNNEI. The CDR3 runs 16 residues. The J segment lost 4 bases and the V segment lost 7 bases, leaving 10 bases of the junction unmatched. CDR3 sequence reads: CASIKVLAGGVYEQYF. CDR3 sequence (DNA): TGTGCCAGCATAAAGGTACTAGCGGGAGGGGTGTACGAGCAGTACTTC.

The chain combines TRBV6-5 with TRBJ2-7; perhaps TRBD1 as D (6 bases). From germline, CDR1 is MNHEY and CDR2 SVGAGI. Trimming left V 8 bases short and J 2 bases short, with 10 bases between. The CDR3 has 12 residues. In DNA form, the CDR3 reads TGTGCCAGCCGGGACACTACCTACGAGCAGTACTTC. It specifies CASRDTTYEQYF.

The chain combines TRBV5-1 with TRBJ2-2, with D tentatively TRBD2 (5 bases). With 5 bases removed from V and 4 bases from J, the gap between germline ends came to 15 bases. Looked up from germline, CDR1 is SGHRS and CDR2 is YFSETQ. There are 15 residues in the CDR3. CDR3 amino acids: CASSPQGLTTGELFF. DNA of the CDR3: TGCGCCAGCAGTCCCCAAGGACTTACCACCGGGGAGCTGTTTTTT.

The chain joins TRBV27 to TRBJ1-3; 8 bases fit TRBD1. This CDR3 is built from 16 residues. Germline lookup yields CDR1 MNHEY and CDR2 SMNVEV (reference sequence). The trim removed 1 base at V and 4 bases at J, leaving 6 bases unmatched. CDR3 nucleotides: TGTGCCAGCAGTTTATACGCAGGGGGCGCGGGAAACACCATATATTTT. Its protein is CASSLYAGGAGNTIYF.

The CDR3 nucleotides are TGTGCCAGCAGCTTTCCCCGACAGGGAGAAACCGGGGAGCTGTTTTTT. This gives the protein CASSFPRQGETGELFF. V usage is TRBV7-9 and J usage is TRBJ2-2, with 7 bases fitting TRBD1. The CDR3 is made up of 16 amino acids. Germline-derived CDR1 and CDR2 are SEHNR and FQNEAQ (reference sequence). J was trimmed by 5 bases and V by 3 bases; bases with no gene match: 9.

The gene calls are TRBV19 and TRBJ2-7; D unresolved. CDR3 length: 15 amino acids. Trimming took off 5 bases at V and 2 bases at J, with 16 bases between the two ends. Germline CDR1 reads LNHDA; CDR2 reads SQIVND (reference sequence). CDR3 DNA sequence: TGTGCCAGTAGTTCACTGCGCACCCAAACCTACGAGCAGTACTTC. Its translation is CASSSLRTQTYEQYF. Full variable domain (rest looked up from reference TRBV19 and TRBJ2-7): DGGITQSPKYLFRKEGQNVTLSCEQNLNHDAMYWYRQDPGQGLRLIYYSQIVNDFQKGDIAEGYSVSREKKESFPLTVTSAQKNPTAFYLCASSSLRTQTYEQYFGPGTRLTVT.

Here the CDR3 DNA reads TGTGCCAGCAGCTTGGGGGGAGAGAACACTGAAGCTTTCTTT. As protein: CASSLGGENTEAFF. V is TRBV11-3 and J is TRBJ1-1, with D possibly being TRBD1 (5 bases). The CDR3 covers 14 residues. Looked up from germline, CDR1 is SGHNT and CDR2 is YENEEA. Trimming took 3 bases from V and 1 from J, leaving 9 bases between them.

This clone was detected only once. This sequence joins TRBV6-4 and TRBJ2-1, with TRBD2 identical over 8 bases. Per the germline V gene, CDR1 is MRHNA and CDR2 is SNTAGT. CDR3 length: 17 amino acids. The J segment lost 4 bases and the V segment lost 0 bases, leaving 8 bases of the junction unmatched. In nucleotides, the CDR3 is TGTGCCAGCAGTGACTCCTTCCGGGGGGGGCCGTACAATGAGCAGTTCTTC. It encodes CASSDSFRGGPYNEQFF.

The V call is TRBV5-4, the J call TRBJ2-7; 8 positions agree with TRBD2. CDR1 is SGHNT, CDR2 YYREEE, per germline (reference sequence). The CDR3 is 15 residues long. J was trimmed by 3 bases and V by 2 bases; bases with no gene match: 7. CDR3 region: CASSFAGGESYEQYF. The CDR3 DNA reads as TGTGCCAGCAGCTTCGCGGGAGGCGAAAGCTACGAGCAGTACTTC.

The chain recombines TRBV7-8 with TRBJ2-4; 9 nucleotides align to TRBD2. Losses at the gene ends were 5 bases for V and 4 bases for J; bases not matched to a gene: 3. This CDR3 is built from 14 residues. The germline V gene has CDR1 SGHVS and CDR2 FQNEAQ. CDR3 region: CASSGGGEKNIQYF. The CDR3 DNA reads TGTGCCAGCAGCGGCGGGGGGGAAAAAAACATTCAGTACTTC.

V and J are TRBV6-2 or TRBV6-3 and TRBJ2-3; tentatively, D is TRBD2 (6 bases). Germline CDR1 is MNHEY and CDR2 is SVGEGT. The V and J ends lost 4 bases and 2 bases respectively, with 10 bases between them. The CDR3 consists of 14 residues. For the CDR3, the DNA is TGTGCCAGCAGTTTACTAGCAGACACAGATACGCAGTATTTT. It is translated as CASSLLADTDTQYF.

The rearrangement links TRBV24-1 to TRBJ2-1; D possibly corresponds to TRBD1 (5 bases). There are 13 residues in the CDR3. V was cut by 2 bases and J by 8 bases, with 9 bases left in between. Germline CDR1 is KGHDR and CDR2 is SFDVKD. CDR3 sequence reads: CATSDYQGYEQFF. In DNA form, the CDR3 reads TGTGCCACCAGTGATTACCAGGGTTATGAGCAGTTCTTC.

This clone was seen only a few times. As DNA, the CDR3 is TGTGCCAGCAGCCGTGGACAGGAAGCTTTCTTT. Protein: CASSRGQEAFF. The rearrangement links TRBV6-6 to TRBJ1-1; TRBD1 might be the D (6 bases). CDR1 MNHNY and CDR2 SVGAGI come from the germline V gene (reference sequence). CDR3 size: 11 residues. V gave up 6 bases and J gave up 8 bases, with 10 bases separating them.

DNA of the CDR3: TGTGCCTGGAGTAACCTACAGGGTTTCCACGAGCAGTACTTC. Translation: CAWSNLQGFHEQYF. The chain recombines TRBV30 with TRBJ2-7; perhaps TRBD1 as D (6 bases). Per the germline V gene, CDR1 is GTSNPN and CDR2 is SVGIG (reference sequence). The CDR3 consists of 14 residues. Trimming took off 2 bases at V and 5 bases at J, with 16 bases between the two ends.

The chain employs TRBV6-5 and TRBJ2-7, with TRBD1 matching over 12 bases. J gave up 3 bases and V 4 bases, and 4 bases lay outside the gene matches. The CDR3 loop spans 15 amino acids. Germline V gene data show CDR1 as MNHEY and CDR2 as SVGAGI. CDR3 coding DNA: TGTGCCAGCAGTTCCGGGACAGGGGGCTTCTACGAGCAGTACTTC. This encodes CASSSGTGGFYEQYF.

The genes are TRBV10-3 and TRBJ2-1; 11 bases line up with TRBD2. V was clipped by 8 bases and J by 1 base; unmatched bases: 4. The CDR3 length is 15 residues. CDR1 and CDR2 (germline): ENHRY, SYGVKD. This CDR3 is CAILAGGQSYNEQFF. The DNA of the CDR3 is TGTGCCATCCTAGCGGGAGGCCAATCCTACAATGAGCAGTTCTTC.

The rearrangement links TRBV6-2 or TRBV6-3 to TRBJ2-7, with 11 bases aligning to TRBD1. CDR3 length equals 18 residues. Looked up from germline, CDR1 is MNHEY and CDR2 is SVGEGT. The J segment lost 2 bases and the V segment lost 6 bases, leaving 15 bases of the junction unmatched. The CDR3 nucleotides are TGTGCCAGCAGCCTAAACACCGCGGACAGGGGGCGGGCCTACGAGCAGTACTTC. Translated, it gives CASSLNTADRGRAYEQYF.

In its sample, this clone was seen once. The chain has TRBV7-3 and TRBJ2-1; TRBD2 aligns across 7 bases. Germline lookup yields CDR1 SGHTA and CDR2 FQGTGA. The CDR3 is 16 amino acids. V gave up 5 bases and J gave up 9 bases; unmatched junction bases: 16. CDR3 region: CASSPTSGSGHVEQFF. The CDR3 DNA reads TGTGCCAGCAGCCCTACGAGTGGTAGCGGGCACGTTGAGCAGTTCTTC. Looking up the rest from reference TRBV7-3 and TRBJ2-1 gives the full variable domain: GAGVSQTPSNKVTEKGKYVELRCDPISGHTALYWYRQSLGQGPEFLIYFQGTGAADDSGLPNDRFFAVRPEGSVSTLKIQRTERGDSAVYLCASSPTSGSGHVEQFFGPGTRLTVL.

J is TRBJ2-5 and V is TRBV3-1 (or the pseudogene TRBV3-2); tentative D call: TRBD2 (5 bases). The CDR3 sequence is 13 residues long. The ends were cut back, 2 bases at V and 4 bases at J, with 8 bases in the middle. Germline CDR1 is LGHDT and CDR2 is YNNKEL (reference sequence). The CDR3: CASSQSGRETQYF. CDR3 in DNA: TGTGCCAGCAGCCAATCTGGGAGAGAGACCCAGTACTTC.

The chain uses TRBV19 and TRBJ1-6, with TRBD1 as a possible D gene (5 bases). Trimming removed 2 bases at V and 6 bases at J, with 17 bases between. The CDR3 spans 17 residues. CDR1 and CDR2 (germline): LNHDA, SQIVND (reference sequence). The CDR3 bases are TGTGCCAGTAGTATATATTTTTCCGGGACTATTAATTCACCCCTCCACTTT. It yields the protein CASSIYFSGTINSPLHF.